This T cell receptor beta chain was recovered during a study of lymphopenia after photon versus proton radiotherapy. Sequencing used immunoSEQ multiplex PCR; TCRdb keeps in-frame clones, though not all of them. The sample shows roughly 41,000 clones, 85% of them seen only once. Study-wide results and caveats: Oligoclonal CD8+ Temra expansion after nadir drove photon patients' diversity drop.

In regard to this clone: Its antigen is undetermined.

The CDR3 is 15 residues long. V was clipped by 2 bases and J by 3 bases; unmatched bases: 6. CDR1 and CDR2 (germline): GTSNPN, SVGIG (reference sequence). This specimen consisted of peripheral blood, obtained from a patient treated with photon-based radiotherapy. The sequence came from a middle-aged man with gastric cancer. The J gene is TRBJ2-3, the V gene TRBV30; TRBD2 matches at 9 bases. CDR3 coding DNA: TGTGCCTGGAGTAGGGCGGGAGGGCCGACAGATACGCAGTATTTT. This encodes CAWSRAGGPTDTQYF.